This T cell receptor (beta chain) was sequenced during a study of shared clonotypes between healthy human individuals. Overall study findings and caveats: Sequencing depth was expected to affect clonotype sharing among donors.

Comment on this clone: The target antigen is unknown.

Several immunoSEQ plates received, in even portions, the genomic DNA of each subset. Input per replicate PCR of unsorted PBMC was approximately 280 ng DNA, corresponding to tens of thousands of T cell genomes. Measured with immunoSEQ multiplex PCR; TCRdb has only the in-frame clones, and not every one. The profile shows about half a million clones, more than 65% of them singletons. All of the donors resided in Nashville, Tennessee, and each was a Caucasian adult. This clonotype was obtained from a woman in her thirties or forties in good health. Some clones in this sample may be carry-over from other donors' samples. The sample was PBMCs.

The CDR3 bases are TGTGCCAGCGAGCGGGGGGCGCAAGAGACCCAGTACTTC. As protein: CASERGAQETQYF. This chain uses TRBV7-9 with TRBJ2-5; 9 nucleotides agree with TRBD2. The ends lost 8 bases at V and 2 bases at J; junction bases unmatched: 3. Germline V gives CDR1 SEHNR, CDR2 FQNEAQ (reference sequence). The CDR3 is 13 residues long.